What follows are 28 T cell receptor beta chains derived from one specimen sequenced in a study of beta chain features in type 1 diabetes. Of the isolated RNA, all was reverse transcribed, and so the sequenced material was expressed TCRB transcripts. Method: immunoSEQ multiplex PCR; TCRdb's copy keeps in-frame clones and lacks some. The sample consists of just over 450,000 clones, around 28% of them appearing once. Sample: naive CD4+ T cells from blood. The receptors were sampled from a man younger than 35 in good health.

The chain couples TRBV7-3 to TRBJ2-7, with D perhaps given as TRBD1 or TRBD2 (5 bases each). In germline, CDR1 is SGHTA, CDR2 FQGTGA. The V gene lost 6 bases and the J gene lost 5 bases, with 14 bases spanning the gap. This CDR3 spans 13 amino acids. The CDR3 DNA reads as TGTGCCAGCAGGGGACGGGACGTGGACGAGCAGTACTTC. This gives the protein CASRGRDVDEQYF.

This clone was found a few times. The chain recombines TRBV7-9 with TRBJ2-6; 7 nucleotides match TRBD1. J lost 4 bases, V lost 9 bases, and 3 bases had no gene match. Germline V gene sequence: CDR1 SEHNR, CDR2 FQNEAQ (reference sequence). CDR3 length: 13 amino acids. DNA for the CDR3: TGTGCCAGGACAGGGAACGGGGCCAACGTCCTGACTTTC. This codes for CARTGNGANVLTF.

This clone was seen more than once but under ten times. The rearrangement uses TRBV7-2 and TRBJ2-3, with 10 bases identical to TRBD2. This CDR3 region has 16 residues. J lost 5 bases, V lost 8 bases, and 13 bases had no gene match. Germline V gives CDR1 SGHTA, CDR2 FQGNSA. The CDR3 sequence: CASWRSSGSIGDTQYF. CDR3 coding DNA: TGTGCCAGCTGGAGGTCTAGCGGGAGTATCGGAGATACGCAGTATTTT.

This clone was seen a few times. The chain carries TRBV9 and TRBJ2-5; D not resolved. Per germline, CDR1 SGDLS and CDR2 YYNGEE. V was pared by 2 bases and J by 2 bases, with 7 bases between. The CDR3 spans 13 residues. CDR3 nucleotide sequence: TGTGCCAGCAGCGTCCAACTGCAAGAGACCCAGTACTTC. Translating it yields CASSVQLQETQYF.

The J gene is TRBJ1-2, the V gene TRBV27; TRBD1 aligns across 9 bases. After removal of 5 bases from V and 4 bases from J, the junction contained 5 bases not matched to a gene. Germline CDR1 and CDR2: MNHEY and SMNVEV (reference sequence). The CDR3 is 14 amino acids. In DNA, the CDR3 is TGTGCCAGCAGTCCGGACAGGGGAGCCTATGGCTACACCTTC. Encoded protein: CASSPDRGAYGYTF.

The chain has TRBV29-1 and TRBJ2-1; tentative D call: TRBD1 (6 bases). Looked up from germline, CDR1 is SQVTM and CDR2 is ANQGSEA. The CDR3 runs to 13 residues. The V gene lost 5 bases and the J gene lost 1 base, with 9 bases spanning the gap. CDR3 region: CSVKQGSYNEQFF. In DNA form, the CDR3 reads TGCAGCGTTAAACAGGGTTCCTACAATGAGCAGTTCTTC.

This clone has more than one count but fewer than ten. Here the CDR3 DNA reads TGTGCCTGGGCCAGCGGGCCATACAATGAGCAGTTCTTC. Translating gives CAWASGPYNEQFF. The chain employs TRBV30 and TRBJ2-1, with a possible D match to TRBD2 (6 bases). The CDR3 sequence is 13 residues long. CDR1 and CDR2 from the germline V gene are GTSNPN and SVGIG (reference sequence). V dropped 5 bases and J dropped 4 bases, with 12 bases sitting between them.

This chain connects TRBV7-2 to TRBJ2-7; tentative D call: TRBD2 (5 bases). Germline CDR1 is SGHTA and CDR2 is FQGNSA. The V end was cut by 0 bases, the J end by 10 bases, with 13 bases between. The CDR3 consists of 13 residues. CDR3 amino acids: CASSLARLAAQYF. The CDR3 nucleotides are TGTGCCAGCAGCTTAGCGAGGCTAGCTGCCCAGTACTTC. The whole variable domain, remainder taken from reference TRBV7-2 and TRBJ2-7, is GAGVSQSPSNKVTEKGKDVELRCDPISGHTALYWYRQSLGQGLEFLIYFQGNSAPDKSGLPSDRFSAERTGGSVSTLTIQRTQQEDSAVYLCASSLARLAAQYFGPGTRLTVT.

The chain uses TRBV29-1 and TRBJ2-3; TRBD1 is a possible D gene (5 bases). The ends were cut back, 6 bases at V and 4 bases at J, with 14 bases in the middle. Germline assignment: CDR1 SQVTM and CDR2 ANQGSEA. The CDR3 has 13 residues. The CDR3 sequence: CSVDRRGSDTQYF. The CDR3 region has the DNA TGCAGCGTGGACCGTAGGGGCTCAGATACGCAGTATTTT.

The gene calls are TRBV6-6 and TRBJ2-3; 7 nucleotides align to TRBD1. Per germline, CDR1 MNHNY and CDR2 SVGAGI (reference sequence). CDR3 length: 15 residues. Unmatched junction bases numbered 4, after V lost 0 bases and J lost 4 bases. This chain's CDR3 is CASSYSLDRPDTQYF. CDR3 DNA: TGTGCCAGCAGTTACTCCCTGGACAGGCCAGATACGCAGTATTTT.

This clone appeared once. This chain links TRBV7-2 with TRBJ1-1, with TRBD1 as a possible D gene (5 bases). The CDR3 contains 13 residues. The ends were cut back, 4 bases at V and 3 bases at J, with 9 bases in the middle. Germline assignment: CDR1 SGHTA and CDR2 FQGNSA. The CDR3 loop reads CASSSYRHTEAFF. DNA for the CDR3: TGTGCCAGCAGCTCTTACAGGCACACTGAAGCTTTCTTT.

V gene TRBV6-5 combines with J gene TRBJ2-5, with D unclear. The CDR3 consists of 14 residues. Germline-derived CDR1 and CDR2 are MNHEY and SVGAGI. The germline V and J ends were trimmed by 0 bases and 2 bases, with 7 bases remaining between them. The CDR3 loop is CASSYSAGQETQYF. The CDR3 region has the DNA TGTGCCAGCAGTTACTCGGCAGGTCAAGAGACCCAGTACTTC.

This clone was observed a handful of times. V gene TRBV30 combines with J gene TRBJ2-7, with 10 bases matching TRBD1. Trimming removed 3 bases from V and 6 bases from J; junction bases left unmatched: 8. CDR1 and CDR2 (germline): GTSNPN, SVGIG (reference sequence). The CDR3 has 14 amino acids. The CDR3 region has the DNA TGTGCCTGGAGCGACAGGGGGCGCGATCGCGAGCAGTACTTC. It specifies CAWSDRGRDREQYF.

This clone occurred a few times. The J gene is TRBJ2-4, the V gene TRBV20-1; D unresolved. The CDR3 loop spans 11 amino acids. Germline assignment: CDR1 DFQATT and CDR2 SNEGSKA (reference sequence). V was cut by 1 base and J by 8 bases, with 6 bases left in between. CDR3 coding DNA: TGCAGTGCTAGAGGATCTGACATTCAGTACTTC. This gives the protein CSARGSDIQYF.

This clone was seen a handful of times. The genes are TRBV15 and TRBJ2-1; 7 bases align to TRBD2. V lost 5 bases and J lost 8; bases outside the gene matches: 12. Germline assignment: CDR1 LNHNV and CDR2 YYDKDF (reference sequence). There are 15 residues in the CDR3. CDR3 loop: CATSGGGAGEHEQFF. The CDR3 DNA sequence: TGTGCCACCAGCGGGGGTGGGGCGGGAGAGCATGAGCAGTTCTTC.

The chain has TRBV29-1 and TRBJ1-3; D unclear. Trimming took 4 bases from V and 0 from J, leaving 4 bases between them. Looked up from germline, CDR1 is SQVTM and CDR2 is ANQGSEA. This CDR3 is built from 12 residues. The CDR3 DNA sequence: TGCAGCGTTGCTAACTCTGGAAACACCATATATTTT. As protein: CSVANSGNTIYF.

This clone was seen only a few times. The chain couples TRBV30 to TRBJ2-1, with 7 bases that match TRBD1. J lost 2 bases, V lost 7 bases, and 11 bases had no gene match. The CDR3 extends over 15 amino acids. Germline V lookup: CDR1 GTSNPN, CDR2 SVGIG (reference sequence). The CDR3 sequence: CASSRNRGPYNEQFF. The CDR3 DNA follows: TGTGCCTCCTCTCGGAACAGGGGCCCCTACAATGAGCAGTTCTTC.

This chain uses TRBV7-2 with TRBJ2-3; 8 positions match TRBD1. CDR1 and CDR2 from the germline V gene are SGHTA and FQGNSA. V lost 2 bases to trimming and J lost 1 base; unmatched junction nucleotides: 2. The CDR3 has 15 residues. CDR3 sequence (DNA): TGTGCCAGCAGCTTAATGGGACAGGGCACAGATACGCAGTATTTT. Its translation is CASSLMGQGTDTQYF.

This clone has only a few counts. The V and J genes are TRBV2 and TRBJ2-2; no clear D gene. V was cut by 7 bases and J by 0 bases, with 12 bases left in between. Germline assignment: CDR1 SNHLY and CDR2 FYNNEI. The CDR3 loop spans 15 amino acids. DNA for the CDR3: TGTGCCAGCACCGTGACGAGAGCGAACACCGGGGAGCTGTTTTTT. It specifies CASTVTRANTGELFF.

Notes on this clone: This may be a read error: a much more frequent sequence differs by one nucleotide. The CDR3 DNA sequence: TGTGCCAGCAGCTATAGCACAGATACGCAGTATTTT. It translates to CASSYSTDTQYF. The V gene is TRBV13, the J gene TRBJ2-3; the D is unclear. Trimming stripped 4 bases from V and 0 bases from J, with 2 bases between. CDR3 size: 12 residues. Germline V lookup: CDR1 PRHDT, CDR2 FYEKMQ (reference sequence).

This clone was picked up a small number of times. The genes are TRBV9 and TRBJ2-1; D may be TRBD2 (5 bases). The CDR3 runs 16 residues. Looked up from germline, CDR1 is SGDLS and CDR2 is YYNGEE. The germline V and J ends were trimmed by 4 bases and 4 bases, with 18 bases remaining between them. The CDR3 loop reads CASSPPPGTGYNEQFF. As DNA, the CDR3 is TGTGCCAGCAGCCCTCCCCCGGGAACGGGTTACAATGAGCAGTTCTTC. Together with reference TRBV9 and TRBJ2-1, the CDR3 gives the full variable domain: DSGVTQTPKHLITATGQRVTLRCSPRSGDLSVYWYQQSLDQGLQFLIQYYNGEERAKGNILERFSAQQFPDLHSELNLSSLELGDSALYFCASSPPPGTGYNEQFFGPGTRLTVL.

V gene TRBV5-1 combines with J gene TRBJ2-3; 7 bases match TRBD1. There are 14 residues in the CDR3. With V trimmed by 7 bases and J by 0 bases, 5 bases remained unmatched. In germline, CDR1 is SGHRS, CDR2 YFSETQ. The CDR3 DNA follows: TGCGCCAGCCGCCGGGACAGTAGCACAGATACGCAGTATTTT. Translated: CASRRDSSTDTQYF.

The chain uses TRBV9 and TRBJ2-2; TRBD2 agrees at 14 bases. CDR1 and CDR2 from the germline V gene are SGDLS and YYNGEE. The CDR3 loop spans 16 amino acids. The ends lost 9 bases at V and 3 bases at J; junction bases unmatched: 7. The CDR3 loop is CATGTSGRSHTGELFF. In DNA, the CDR3 is TGTGCCACCGGGACTAGCGGGAGATCCCACACCGGGGAGCTGTTTTTT.

The genes are TRBV7-2 and TRBJ2-5; D not certain. The germline CDR1 and CDR2 sequences are SGHTA and FQGNSA. The CDR3 has 15 amino acids. Trimming left V 0 bases short and J 5 bases short, with 13 bases between. DNA for the CDR3: TGTGCCAGCAGCTTAGCCACAGCATTCGGCGAGACCCAGTACTTC. Translating gives CASSLATAFGETQYF.

In regard to this clone: Its ends do not fully match the called genes, so a read error is possible. The genes are TRBV2 and TRBJ2-1, with 7 bases fitting TRBD1. The CDR3 has 14 amino acids. Looked up from germline, CDR1 is SNHLY and CDR2 is FYNNEI. The CDR3 DNA sequence: TGTGCCAGCATTGAAACAGGGGAAGGCGATGAGCAGTTCTTC. Protein product: CASIETGEGDEQFF.

The chain uses TRBV6-6 and TRBJ1-2; perhaps TRBD1 as D (6 bases). V dropped 2 bases and J dropped 12 bases, with 13 bases sitting between them. Per the germline V gene, CDR1 is MNHNY and CDR2 is SVGAGI (reference sequence). CDR3 length: 12 amino acids. The CDR3 sequence: CASSYHQGFHTF. Here the CDR3 DNA reads TGTGCCAGCAGTTACCATCAGGGGTTCCACACCTTC.

This clone has only one observation. This sequence joins TRBV27 and TRBJ2-6; tentatively, D is TRBD1 (7 bases). The CDR3 has 20 amino acids. CDR1 is MNHEY, CDR2 SMNVEV, per germline (reference sequence). The V gene lost 5 bases and the J gene lost 1 base, with 24 bases spanning the gap. CDR3 residues: CASSPLAGRGKFSGANVLTF. The CDR3 coding sequence is TGTGCCAGCAGTCCACTAGCTGGCAGGGGGAAATTTTCTGGGGCCAACGTCCTGACTTTC.

V is TRBV14 and J is TRBJ2-7; D is ambiguous. In germline, CDR1 is SGHDN, CDR2 FVKESK. Between the trimmed V and J ends, which lost 0 bases and 7 bases, there was a span of 7 bases. The CDR3 contains 12 residues. The CDR3 coding sequence is TGTGCCAGCAGCCAAGATGGAGAAGAGCAGTACTTC. This sequence encodes CASSQDGEEQYF. The whole variable domain, remainder taken from reference TRBV14 and TRBJ2-7, is EAGVTQFPSHSVIEKGQTVTLRCDPISGHDNLYWYRRVMGKEIKFLLHFVKESKQDESGMPNNRFLAERTGGTYSTLKVQPAELEDSGVYFCASSQDGEEQYFGPGTRLTVT.